This entry describes one T cell receptor (beta chain). What it binds is not known. Post-sort purity exceeded 95% for all sorted populations. The data were taken from a study of beta chain features in type 1 diabetes. Study as a whole: Healthy donors and patients had similar age, gender and cell yields.

Every bit of the isolated RNA underwent reverse transcription, so sequencing read expressed TCRB transcripts. Assay: immunoSEQ multiplex PCR; the TCRdb copy retains only in-frame clones and omits some. The repertoire holds over 300,000 clones, with under 8.5% as singletons. Whole-study findings and limits: PCR might show a preference for shorter templates, equally across patients and controls.

Source material: central memory CD4+ T cells from blood. The clonotype was recovered from a woman between 18 and 29 years old in good health.

The CDR3 DNA reads as TGTGCCATCAGTGAGTCCCTCGGCGGGAATTACAATGAGCAGTTCTTC. Amino acid sequence: CAISESLGGNYNEQFF. The chain has TRBV10-3 and TRBJ2-1; tentatively, D is TRBD2 (6 bases). V was trimmed by 0 bases and J by 4 bases, leaving 13 bases between them. The CDR3 contains 16 residues. Germline assignment: CDR1 ENHRY and CDR2 SYGVKD.